The clone carrying this T cell receptor beta chain was seen a handful of times. This entry comes from a study of identical twins. Each CDR3 protein gets one entry after TCRdb re-called the 5' RACE reads with MiXCR. The sample holds about 530,000 distinct CDR3 sequences; around 24% are singletons and the top ten take 0.48%. This CDR3 spans 17 amino acids. V gave up 0 bases and J gave up 8 bases; unmatched junction bases: 10. Germline V gene data show CDR1 as MGHRA and CDR2 as YSYEKL. In addition, the sample was reused for a study of yellow fever vaccine responses in identical twins.

V is TRBV4-1 and J is TRBJ2-1; 10 bases align to TRBD2. Sequencing was performed on CD4+ T cells sorted from blood. The sequence was obtained from a woman younger than 30 in good health. CDR3 sequence: CASSQDRALAGNDEQFF. The CDR3 DNA sequence: TGCGCCAGCAGCCAAGATAGGGCACTAGCGGGAAATGATGAGCAGTTCTTC.